The T cell receptor (beta chain) described here comes from a study of sequential checkpoint blockade in melanoma. Across the study: Patients were randomized 1:1 to nivolumab-then-ipilimumab or ipilimumab-then-nivolumab first-line.

There are a few counts of this clone. The assay was immunoSEQ multiplex PCR, and TCRdb's table has in-frame clones only and misses some. Counted here are about 6,900 clones, around 78% occurring once; the ten biggest clones make up almost 7.5%. CDR3 length equals 14 residues. Germline CDR1 is SGHKS and CDR2 is YYEKEE (reference sequence). The ends lost 0 bases at V and 5 bases at J; junction bases unmatched: 0. Treatment specified: randomized to nivolumab then ipilimumab (arm A) or the reverse (arm B). None of the patients previously received DNA-damaging chemotherapy. Live CD3+CD8+ CD19− CD56− cells were sorted from PBMCs.

The source was CD8+ T cells sorted from blood (inferred from file names), collected from a patient given nivolumab and ipilimumab in sequence. The genes are TRBV5-5 and TRBJ2-3, with 10 bases matching TRBD2. The source is a human donor with melanoma. CDR3 loop: CASSLGLAGDTQYF. The CDR3 nucleotides are TGTGCCAGCAGCTTGGGACTAGCGGGAGATACGCAGTATTTT.